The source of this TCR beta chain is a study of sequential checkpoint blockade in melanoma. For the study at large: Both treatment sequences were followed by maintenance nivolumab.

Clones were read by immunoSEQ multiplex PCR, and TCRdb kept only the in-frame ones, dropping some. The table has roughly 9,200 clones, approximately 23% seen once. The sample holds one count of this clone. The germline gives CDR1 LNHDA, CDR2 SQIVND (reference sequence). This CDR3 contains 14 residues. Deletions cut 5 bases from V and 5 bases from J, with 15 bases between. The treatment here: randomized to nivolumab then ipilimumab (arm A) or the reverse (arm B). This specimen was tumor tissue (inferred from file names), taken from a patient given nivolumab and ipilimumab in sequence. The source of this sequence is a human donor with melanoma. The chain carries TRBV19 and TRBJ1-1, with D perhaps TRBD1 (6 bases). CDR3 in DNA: TGTGCCAGTAGTCCACAGGGTACTTTTACTGAAGCTTTCTTT. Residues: CASSPQGTFTEAFF.